These 10 T cell receptor beta chains were sequenced from one sample in a study of radiation and T cells in renal cell carcinoma. The assay was immunoSEQ multiplex PCR, and TCRdb's table has in-frame clones only and misses some. Of about 150,000 clones in the sample, over 80% were seen once. The time point was: blood 2 weeks post-SBRT. Treatment indicated: 15 Gy SBRT to primary tumor, nephrectomy 4 weeks later. The sequenced sample was blood, obtained from a patient whose treatment included radiotherapy and nephrectomy. All receptors come from a woman between 45 and 60 years old with renal cell carcinoma.

This chain's CDR3 is CASSLRDSITYEQYF. In DNA, the CDR3 is TGTGCCAGCAGCCTACGGGACTCTATCACCTACGAGCAGTACTTC. The V gene is TRBV2, the J gene TRBJ2-7; TRBD2 is a possible D gene (6 bases). Germline loops: CDR1 SNHLY, CDR2 FYNNEI. V was trimmed by 6 bases and J by 2 bases, leaving 17 bases between them. The CDR3 has 15 amino acids.

This clone was seen only once. The rearrangement joins TRBV6-5 to TRBJ2-7, with D maybe TRBD2 (5 bases). The CDR3 loop spans 14 amino acids. Germline V CDR1 and CDR2: MNHEY, SVGAGI. V was cut by 0 bases and J by 7 bases, with 13 bases left in between. This CDR3 reads CASSYSMTTEEQYF. DNA for the CDR3: TGTGCCAGCAGTTACTCGATGACTACTGAAGAGCAGTACTTC.

The chain links TRBV5-1 to TRBJ2-5, with D perhaps matching TRBD1 or TRBD2 (5 bases each). The germline CDR1 and CDR2 sequences are SGHRS and YFSETQ. V was cut by 1 base and J by 5 bases, with 15 bases left in between. The CDR3 totals 15 residues. The CDR3 region is CASSLRGPVLETQYF. Written as DNA, the CDR3 is TGCGCCAGCAGCTTGCGGGGCCCGGTACTTGAGACCCAGTACTTC.

The gene calls are TRBV7-9 and TRBJ2-1; TRBD2 agrees at 9 bases. Germline V gives CDR1 SEHNR, CDR2 FQNEAQ (reference sequence). V lost 8 bases, J lost 15 bases, and 8 bases stayed unmatched. The CDR3 has 11 amino acids. As DNA, the CDR3 is TGTGCCAGCCGTTCGGCGGGGGGGCCGTTCTTC. It specifies CASRSAGGPFF.

The chain joins TRBV6-6 to TRBJ2-5; D uncertain. From germline, CDR1 is MNHNY and CDR2 SVGAGI (reference sequence). V was cut by 2 bases and J by 2 bases, with 12 bases left in between. The CDR3 runs 15 residues. The CDR3 sequence: CASSYAGQPQETQYF. CDR3 DNA sequence: TGTGCCAGCAGTTACGCAGGCCAGCCTCAAGAGACCCAGTACTTC.

This chain connects TRBV5-6 to TRBJ1-6; the D is unclear. Trimming left V 3 bases short and J 2 bases short, with 6 bases between. Germline V gene sequence: CDR1 SGHDT, CDR2 YYEEEE. CDR3 length equals 14 residues. CDR3 in amino acids: CASSWGPYNSPLHF. The CDR3 bases are TGTGCCAGCAGCTGGGGTCCCTATAATTCACCCCTCCACTTT.

The rearrangement links TRBV11-2 to TRBJ2-5; 7 nucleotides align to TRBD1. The CDR3 totals 14 residues. Per germline, CDR1 SGHAT and CDR2 FQNNGV. V trimming: 7 bases; J trimming: 4 bases; junction bases outside the gene matches: 9. CDR3 in DNA: TGTGCCAGCAACACGGGGACAGATAGAGAGACCCAGTACTTC. Its protein product is CASNTGTDRETQYF.

V and J are TRBV7-2 and TRBJ2-1; 7 bases are a match to TRBD1. The length of the CDR3 is 16 residues. The V gene end was trimmed by 1 base and the J gene end by 4 bases; junction bases not matched to a gene: 7. Germline V gene data show CDR1 as SGHTA and CDR2 as FQGNSA. The CDR3 reads CASSLVGTEKYNEQFF. The DNA for the CDR3 is TGTGCCAGCAGCTTAGTCGGGACAGAAAAATACAATGAGCAGTTCTTC.

The chain is built from TRBV30 and TRBJ2-5; D unclear. Germline V CDR1 and CDR2: GTSNPN, SVGIG (reference sequence). Deletions cut 0 bases from V and 0 bases from J, with 2 bases between. The CDR3 contains 12 residues. CDR3 DNA: TGTGCCTGGAGTGTGGACCAAGAGACCCAGTACTTC. Protein: CAWSVDQETQYF.

The chain combines TRBV5-4 with TRBJ2-2; TRBD2 might be the D (5 bases). With 4 bases removed from V and 5 bases from J, the gap between germline ends came to 15 bases. Looked up from germline, CDR1 is SGHNT and CDR2 is YYREEE (reference sequence). The CDR3 consists of 15 residues. The CDR3 coding sequence is TGTGCCAGCAGCGCAGAGAGGGAATTAACCGGGGAGCTGTTTTTT. It translates to CASSAERELTGELFF. Variable domain in full (rest from reference TRBV5-4 and TRBJ2-2): ETGVTQSPTHLIKTRGQQVTLRCSSQSGHNTVSWYQQALGQGPQFIFQYYREEENGRGNFPPRFSGLQFPNYSSELNVNALELDDSALYLCASSAERELTGELFFGEGSRLTVL.